This section outlines one T cell receptor beta chain sequence together with its context. The antigen is undetermined. Only in-frame clones appear in the TCRdb table, and some are missing; sequencing was by immunoSEQ multiplex PCR. The sample has some 25,000 clones; roughly 80% are singletons. Input was 616 ng to 6,004 ng of genomic DNA from tumor or blood. The sample is drawn from a study of T cells in tumors after PD-1 blockade. Across the study: On average, peripheral blood gave under 150,000 TCR templates and over 35,000 unique clonotypes.

Study-wide points: Peripheral recruitment is suggested, as some novel exhausted tumor clones were in pre-treatment blood.

The sample was PBMCs, taken after anti-PD-1 treatment. The receptor was isolated from a human donor with basal cell carcinoma.

The CDR3 loop reads CASSELESGELFF. The CDR3 bases are TGTGCCAGCAGTGAATTGGAGTCCGGGGAGCTGTTTTTT. The genes are TRBV25-1 and TRBJ2-2; the D is unclear. Trimming left V 1 base short and J 6 bases short, with 6 bases between. CDR3 length: 13 amino acids. Germline V gene sequence: CDR1 MGHDK, CDR2 SYGVNS.